This TCR beta chain derives from a study of PD-1 blockade in classical Hodgkin lymphoma. Each patient relapsed following autologous stem cell transplantation, and prior brentuximab vedotin exposure differed. Profiled with immunoSEQ multiplex PCR; TCRdb holds only in-frame clones, not every one. Of around 41,000 clones in the sample, over 60% were seen once. V shed 4 bases and J shed 3 bases, with 11 bases lying between them. This CDR3 comprises 13 residues. CDR1 and CDR2 (germline): SGHRS, YFSETQ. Concerning this clone itself: What it recognizes is unknown.

Overall study findings and caveats: Newly diagnosed and completely responding patients shared comparable baseline diversity.

The starting material was peripheral blood mononuclear cells (PBMCs), obtained at baseline. The genes are TRBV5-1 and TRBJ2-7; D uncertain. The clonotype originates from a human donor with classical Hodgkin lymphoma. The CDR3 loop is CASSLGPYYEQYF. The DNA for the CDR3 is TGCGCCAGCAGCCTGGGCCCCTACTACGAGCAGTACTTC.